Each of the 13 T cell receptor beta chains below was sequenced from the same sample in a study of monozygotic twins with cystic fibrosis. Clones were sequenced by immunoSEQ multiplex PCR, and TCRdb holds only the in-frame ones, with some missing. Of 15,000 or so clones listed, about 85% are singletons. The sample comprised blood. The receptors shown here come from a boy between 10 and 17 years old with cystic fibrosis.

This chain connects TRBV6-1 to TRBJ2-3, with 7 bases identical to TRBD2. The CDR3 runs 14 residues. V trimming: 6 bases; J trimming: 8 bases; junction bases outside the gene matches: 11. CDR1 is MNHNS, CDR2 SASEGT, per germline. The CDR3: CASSGGTPTITQYF. The CDR3 nucleotides are TGTGCCAGCAGCGGGGGGACGCCCACCATTACGCAGTATTTT.

V gene TRBV27 combines with J gene TRBJ1-4, with D maybe TRBD1 (6 bases). The end of the DNA aligns better with TRBJ2-2, so the J call may be wrong. Germline V lookup: CDR1 MNHEY, CDR2 SMNVEV (reference sequence). This CDR3 contains 12 residues. CDR3 coding DNA: TGTGCCAGCAGAACCGGGACAGGGGAGCTGTTTTTT. Translation: CASRTGTGELFF.

The chain employs TRBV2 and TRBJ1-4; the D is unclear. Deletions cut 2 bases from V and 7 bases from J, with 8 bases between. CDR1 and CDR2 from the germline V gene are SNHLY and FYNNEI. CDR3 length: 13 residues. CDR3 region: CASSERVGEKLFF. The CDR3 DNA reads TGTGCCAGCAGTGAAAGGGTGGGTGAAAAACTGTTTTTT.

The V and J genes are TRBV9 and TRBJ2-1; the match to TRBD2 covers 10 bases. The CDR3 runs 15 residues. Trimming took 4 bases from V and 4 from J; bases not matched to a gene: 5. The germline CDR1 and CDR2 sequences are SGDLS and YYNGEE. The CDR3 DNA is TGTGCCAGCAGCTCCGGAGCGGGAGGGTACAATGAGCAGTTCTTC. Protein: CASSSGAGGYNEQFF.

The chain joins TRBV11-2 to TRBJ2-5; 7 bases align to TRBD2. Trimming cost V 2 bases and J 5 bases; bases outside gene matches: 2. CDR3 length equals 13 residues. Germline CDR1 reads SGHAT; CDR2 reads FQNNGV. The DNA for the CDR3 is TGTGCCAGCAGCTTATCTAGCGGCGAGACCCAGTACTTC. This codes for CASSLSSGETQYF.

This sequence joins TRBV2 and TRBJ1-1, with D uncertain. Germline CDR1 SNHLY, CDR2 FYNNEI. Trimming removed 6 bases at V and 2 bases at J, with 10 bases between. CDR3 size: 13 residues. The CDR3 sequence: CASRRTANTEAFF. Here the CDR3 DNA reads TGTGCCAGCAGGAGGACGGCTAACACTGAAGCTTTCTTT.

CDR3 region: CASSYQLAGTDTQYF. In nucleotides, the CDR3 is TGTGCCAGCAGCTACCAACTAGCGGGCACAGATACGCAGTATTTT. The J gene is TRBJ2-3, the V gene TRBV13; 8 nucleotides line up with TRBD2. There are 15 residues in the CDR3. In germline, CDR1 is PRHDT, CDR2 FYEKMQ (reference sequence). V was clipped by 4 bases and J by 1 base; unmatched bases: 4.

V and J are TRBV10-3 and TRBJ2-7; 12 positions match TRBD1. Germline V gene sequence: CDR1 ENHRY, CDR2 SYGVKD. The CDR3 length is 15 residues. The J segment lost 3 bases and the V segment lost 6 bases, leaving 6 bases of the junction unmatched. The CDR3 region is CAIRAGQGAFYEQYF. The CDR3 DNA reads TGTGCCATCAGGGCGGGACAGGGGGCATTCTACGAGCAGTACTTC.

The chain links TRBV7-8 to TRBJ1-5; 7 bases match TRBD1. CDR1 is SGHVS and CDR2 is FQNEAQ in the germline V gene. With 4 bases clipped from V and 2 bases from J, the junction kept 2 bases outside the gene matches. The CDR3 length is 14 residues. The CDR3 sequence: CASSSGQGNQPQHF. For the CDR3, the DNA is TGTGCCAGCAGCTCTGGACAGGGCAATCAGCCCCAGCATTTT.

The V and J genes are TRBV4-1 and TRBJ2-5; possible D gene TRBD2, 6 bases. Germline CDR1 is MGHRA and CDR2 is YSYEKL. The CDR3 has 13 residues. Between the trimmed V and J ends, which lost 5 bases and 5 bases, there was a span of 12 bases. This chain's CDR3 is CASSGLGRETQYF. The CDR3 DNA sequence: TGCGCCAGCAGCGGTTTAGGGAGGGAGACCCAGTACTTC.

This chain connects TRBV18 to TRBJ1-1, with D uncertain. Trimming cost V 6 bases and J 11 bases, with 16 bases left between them. This CDR3 spans 12 amino acids. CDR1 is KGHSH and CDR2 is LQKENI in the germline V gene. The CDR3 here is CASSPVVGRAFF. The CDR3 DNA follows: TGTGCCAGCTCCCCAGTCGTGGGGAGGGCTTTCTTT.

CDR3 residues: CASSLARPGMRTDTQYF. The DNA for the CDR3 is TGTGCCAGCAGCTTAGCGAGGCCGGGAATGCGCACAGATACGCAGTATTTT. V is TRBV7-8 and J is TRBJ2-3; weak D call: TRBD2 (5 bases). The germline V and J ends were trimmed by 0 bases and 1 base, with 14 bases remaining between them. The length of the CDR3 is 17 residues. CDR1 and CDR2 from the germline V gene are SGHVS and FQNEAQ.

The CDR3, as DNA: TGTGCCAGCAGCTTCGTGGGGGGTTCGAGCCACGAGCAGTACTTC. This codes for CASSFVGGSSHEQYF. The chain recombines TRBV11-2 with TRBJ2-7; D perhaps matches TRBD2 (6 bases). The CDR3 is 15 amino acids. Germline V gives CDR1 SGHAT, CDR2 FQNNGV. V was shortened by 3 bases and J by 5 bases, with 17 bases between the two germline ends.